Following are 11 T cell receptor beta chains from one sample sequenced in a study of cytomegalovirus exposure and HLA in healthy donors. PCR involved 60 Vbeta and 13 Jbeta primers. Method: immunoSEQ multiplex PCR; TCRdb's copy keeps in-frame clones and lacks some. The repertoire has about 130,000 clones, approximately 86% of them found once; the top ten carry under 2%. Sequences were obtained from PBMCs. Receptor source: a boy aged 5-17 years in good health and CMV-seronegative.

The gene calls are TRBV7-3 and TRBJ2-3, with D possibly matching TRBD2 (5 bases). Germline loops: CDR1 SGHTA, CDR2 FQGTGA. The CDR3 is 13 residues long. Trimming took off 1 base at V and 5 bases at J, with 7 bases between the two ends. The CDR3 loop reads CASSLMAGDTQYF. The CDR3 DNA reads TGTGCCAGCAGCTTAATGGCGGGAGATACGCAGTATTTT.

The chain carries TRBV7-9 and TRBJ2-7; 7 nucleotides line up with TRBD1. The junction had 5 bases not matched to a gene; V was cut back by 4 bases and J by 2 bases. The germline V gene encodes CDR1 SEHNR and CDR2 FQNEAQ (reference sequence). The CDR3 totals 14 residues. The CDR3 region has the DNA TGTGCCAGCAGCTCGGGACAGCCGCCCTACGAGCAGTACTTC. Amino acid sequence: CASSSGQPPYEQYF.

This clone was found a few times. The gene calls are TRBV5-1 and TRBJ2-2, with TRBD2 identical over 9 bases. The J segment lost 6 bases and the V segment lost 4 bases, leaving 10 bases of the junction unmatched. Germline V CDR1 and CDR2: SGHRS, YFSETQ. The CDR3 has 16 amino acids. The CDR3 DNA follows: TGCGCCAGCAGCCCGGGACTAGCTGGTCAGGCCGGGGAGCTGTTTTTT. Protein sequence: CASSPGLAGQAGELFF.

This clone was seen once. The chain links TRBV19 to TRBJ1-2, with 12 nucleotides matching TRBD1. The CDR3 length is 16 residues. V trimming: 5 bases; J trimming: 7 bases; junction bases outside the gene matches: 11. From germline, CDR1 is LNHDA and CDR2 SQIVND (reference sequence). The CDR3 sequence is CASSRGTGGEDSGYTF. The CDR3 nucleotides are TGTGCCAGTAGTCGAGGGACAGGGGGCGAGGACTCTGGCTACACCTTC.

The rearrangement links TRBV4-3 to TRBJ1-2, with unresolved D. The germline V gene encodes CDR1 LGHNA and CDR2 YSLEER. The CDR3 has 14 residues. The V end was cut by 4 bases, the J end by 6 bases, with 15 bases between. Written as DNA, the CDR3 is TGCGCCAGCAGCCGAATACCGGGTGGTCATGGCTACACCTTC. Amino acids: CASSRIPGGHGYTF.

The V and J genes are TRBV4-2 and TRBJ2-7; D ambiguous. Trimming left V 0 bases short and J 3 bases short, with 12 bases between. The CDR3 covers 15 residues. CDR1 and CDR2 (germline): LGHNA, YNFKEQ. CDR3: CASSQEGDPSYEQYF. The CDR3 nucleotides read TGTGCCAGCAGCCAAGAAGGAGACCCGAGCTACGAGCAGTACTTC.

Here the CDR3 reads CASSIPLAGGLGVNEQFF. CDR3 nucleotide sequence: TGTGCCAGTAGTATTCCACTAGCGGGAGGACTAGGGGTCAATGAGCAGTTCTTC. This rearrangement joins TRBV19 to TRBJ2-1; 12 positions match TRBD2. The CDR3 extends over 18 amino acids. The V and J ends lost 3 bases and 6 bases, in that order; junction bases with no gene match: 12. Germline lookup yields CDR1 LNHDA and CDR2 SQIVND (reference sequence).

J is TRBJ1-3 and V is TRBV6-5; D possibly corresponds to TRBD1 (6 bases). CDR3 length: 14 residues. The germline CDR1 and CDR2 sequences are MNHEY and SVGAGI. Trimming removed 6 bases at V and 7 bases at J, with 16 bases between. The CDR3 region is CASRIQGAGNTIYF. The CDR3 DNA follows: TGTGCCAGCAGAATACAGGGCGCCGGGAACACCATATATTTT.

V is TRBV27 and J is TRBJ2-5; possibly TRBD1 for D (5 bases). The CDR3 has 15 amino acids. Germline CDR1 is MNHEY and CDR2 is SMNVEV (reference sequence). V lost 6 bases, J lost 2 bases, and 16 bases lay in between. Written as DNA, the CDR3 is TGTGCCAGCAGATTGGACACTACCGATCAAGAGACCCAGTACTTC. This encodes CASRLDTTDQETQYF.

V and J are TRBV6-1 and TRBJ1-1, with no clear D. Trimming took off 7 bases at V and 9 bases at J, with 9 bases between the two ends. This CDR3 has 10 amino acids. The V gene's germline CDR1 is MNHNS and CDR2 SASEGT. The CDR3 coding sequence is TGTGCCAGCAACTCGGGGAAAGCTTTCTTT. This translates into CASNSGKAFF.

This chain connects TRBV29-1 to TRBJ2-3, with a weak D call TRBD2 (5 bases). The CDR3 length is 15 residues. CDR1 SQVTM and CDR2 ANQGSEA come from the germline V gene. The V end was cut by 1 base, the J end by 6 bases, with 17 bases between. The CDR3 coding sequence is TGCAGCGTTGAAGCACTAGGCTTCTTTGGGGATACGCAGTATTTT. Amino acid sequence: CSVEALGFFGDTQYF.